This passage covers 14 T cell receptor beta chains from one sample sequenced in a study of quantifying T cell responses using KT2 cells. Study-level information: cDNA was made from DNase-treated RNA using alpha and beta constant primers.

Each cDNA got a UMI-containing oligo ligated at its 3' end. An equimolar mix of RC1.1 and RC1.2 primed the beta chain across TRBC1 and TRBC2. MiXCR, applied by TCRdb to the UMI-ligation and nested PCR reads, yields one record per CDR3 protein. Of some 33,000 distinct CDR3 sequences listed, about a tenth are singletons. Sequenced input: PBMCs spiked with cells of the T cell clone KT2. These receptors were obtained from a human donor.

This clonotype has a count of ten or more. This chain links TRBV7-2 with TRBJ2-7, with no clear D. CDR1 is SGHTA, CDR2 FQGNSA, per germline. Trimming took off 5 bases at V and 4 bases at J, with 15 bases between the two ends. There are 14 residues in the CDR3. CDR3 region: CASSTYLTTYEQYF. The CDR3 region has the DNA TGTGCCAGCAGCACTTACCTAACGACTTACGAGCAGTACTTC.

This clonotype turned up a few times. V is TRBV12-3 or TRBV12-4 and J is TRBJ2-2; 14 positions match TRBD2. The CDR3 totals 16 residues. Losses at the gene ends were 7 bases for V and 4 bases for J; bases not matched to a gene: 5. CDR3 sequence reads: CASIAGTSGGTGELFF. CDR3 in DNA: TGTGCCAGCATTGCAGGGACTAGCGGGGGCACCGGGGAGCTGTTTTTT.

This clonotype was found many times. The chain has TRBV24-1 and TRBJ2-1, with 16 bases matching TRBD2. CDR3 length equals 16 residues. The germline gives CDR1 KGHDR, CDR2 SFDVKD. Trimming removed 3 bases from V and 7 bases from J; junction bases left unmatched: 2. CDR3 nucleotide sequence: TGTGCCACCAGTGATCGGGGACTAGCGGGAGGGAATGAGCAGTTCTTC. Amino acid sequence: CATSDRGLAGGNEQFF.

The chain combines TRBV4-3 with TRBJ2-2; 10 bases are shared with TRBD2. Trimming took 0 bases from V and 6 from J; bases not matched to a gene: 19. Germline V gene lookup returns CDR1 LGHNA and CDR2 YSLEER. The CDR3 is 21 amino acids. The CDR3 is CASSQEKRAGGLWLWAGELFF. In DNA form, the CDR3 reads TGCGCCAGCAGCCAAGAGAAACGAGCGGGAGGGCTTTGGTTGTGGGCCGGGGAGCTGTTTTTT.

The chain's CDR3 is CSVHPVGTDNYNEQFF. DNA for the CDR3: TGCAGCGTCCACCCCGTCGGGACAGACAACTACAATGAGCAGTTCTTC. The chain carries TRBV29-1 and TRBJ2-1, with 7 bases matching TRBD1. Germline assignment: CDR1 SQVTM and CDR2 ANQGSEA. This CDR3 is 16 amino acids long. The ends lost 6 bases at V and 3 bases at J; junction bases unmatched: 14.

The chain combines TRBV6-1 with TRBJ2-3; D unresolved. The CDR3 length is 14 residues. Germline V CDR1 and CDR2: MNHNS, SASEGT. Deletions cut 6 bases from V and 3 bases from J, with 13 bases between. The CDR3 loop reads CASSPLRSTDTQYF. CDR3 coding DNA: TGTGCCAGCAGCCCGCTTCGGTCGACAGATACGCAGTATTTT.

This clonotype was seen a handful of times. The missing conserved phenylalanine or tryptophan at the end of this CDR3 makes a read error likely. Because the CDR3's place on the DNA is in doubt, the DNA is left out and the CDR3 is given as listed by TCRdb. This chain links TRBV2 with TRBJ2-4; the D call TRBD2 from the table was never checked on the DNA. 13 amino acids form the CDR3, both terminal residues included. Germline-derived CDR1 and CDR2 are SNHLY and FYNNEI. Here the CDR3 reads CASSDSLAGGPII.

The chain recombines TRBV4-2 with TRBJ2-3, with 12 nucleotides matching TRBD2. This CDR3 has 16 residues. Per germline, CDR1 LGHNA and CDR2 YNFKEQ. Losses at the gene ends were 2 bases for V and 4 bases for J; bases not matched to a gene: 4. The CDR3 nucleotides read TGTGCCAGCAGCCAAACTGGGACTAGCGGGCCAGATACGCAGTATTTT. Amino acid sequence: CASSQTGTSGPDTQYF.

Relative to its sample, this clonotype is medium-sized. The chain has TRBV7-9 and TRBJ1-2; perhaps TRBD1 as D (5 bases). V was shortened by 8 bases and J by 2 bases, with 21 bases between the two germline ends. CDR3 size: 16 residues. The V gene's germline CDR1 is SEHNR and CDR2 FQNEAQ (reference sequence). The CDR3 spells CASWPGGARDNYGYTF. The CDR3 DNA sequence: TGTGCCAGCTGGCCCGGCGGGGCGCGAGACAACTATGGCTACACCTTC.

The chain has TRBV9 and TRBJ2-7; D remains ambiguous. Deletions cut 4 bases from V and 7 bases from J, with 15 bases between. This CDR3 is built from 13 residues. Germline CDR1 and CDR2: SGDLS and YYNGEE. CDR3 nucleotide sequence: TGTGCCAGCAGCCCCCGGGCAGAGGAGGAGCAGTACTTC. This gives the protein CASSPRAEEEQYF.

This clonotype was counted at least ten times. This chain uses TRBV4-2 with TRBJ2-3; 8 positions agree with TRBD2. J gave up 7 bases and V 0 bases, and 12 bases lay outside the gene matches. Germline loops: CDR1 LGHNA, CDR2 YNFKEQ. This CDR3 region has 17 residues. The CDR3 DNA follows: TGTGCCAGCAGCCAAGATCATCCTAGCGGGTCCGGGCATACGCAGTATTTT. Translating gives CASSQDHPSGSGHTQYF.

This clonotype was detected many times. The chain couples TRBV12-3 or TRBV12-4 to TRBJ1-5; D may be TRBD1 (5 bases). The V end lost 4 bases, the J end lost 6 bases, and 16 bases lay between the germline ends. This CDR3 spans 15 amino acids. The CDR3 DNA reads TGTGCCAGCAGTTCGGTAGGGACCGAACGTCAGCCCCAGCATTTT. This sequence encodes CASSSVGTERQPQHF.

This clonotype has ten or more counts. This chain joins TRBV20-1 and TRBJ2-7, with TRBD1 matching 8 bases. Germline loops: CDR1 DFQATT, CDR2 SNEGSKA (reference sequence). The CDR3 spans 11 residues. V lost 7 bases and J lost 4; bases outside the gene matches: 3. This CDR3 reads CSGGQGYEQYF. The CDR3 nucleotides are TGCAGTGGTGGACAGGGTTACGAGCAGTACTTC.

This clonotype was counted many times. V is TRBV18 and J is TRBJ2-7; D possibly uses TRBD1 or TRBD2 (6 bases each). Germline loops: CDR1 KGHSH, CDR2 LQKENI. The CDR3 contains 15 residues. With 0 bases removed from V and 4 bases from J, the gap between germline ends came to 13 bases. The DNA for the CDR3 is TGTGCCAGCTCACCACCGACGGGGGCTGGGTACGAGCAGTACTTC. Its protein product is CASSPPTGAGYEQYF.